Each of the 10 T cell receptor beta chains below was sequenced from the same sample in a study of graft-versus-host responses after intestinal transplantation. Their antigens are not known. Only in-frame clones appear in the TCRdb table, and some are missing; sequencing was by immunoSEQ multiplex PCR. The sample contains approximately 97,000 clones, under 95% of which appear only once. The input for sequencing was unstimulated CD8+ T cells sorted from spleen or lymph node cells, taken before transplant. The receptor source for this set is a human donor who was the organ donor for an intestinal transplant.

This CDR3 is CASSLEAGQGNGYTF. In nucleotides, the CDR3 is TGTGCCAGCAGCTTGGAAGCCGGACAGGGGAATGGCTACACCTTC. This chain connects TRBV5-4 to TRBJ1-2; 9 bases map to TRBD1. CDR1 is SGHNT, CDR2 YYREEE, per germline (reference sequence). Trimming removed 0 bases from V and 6 bases from J; junction bases left unmatched: 6. The CDR3 loop spans 15 amino acids.

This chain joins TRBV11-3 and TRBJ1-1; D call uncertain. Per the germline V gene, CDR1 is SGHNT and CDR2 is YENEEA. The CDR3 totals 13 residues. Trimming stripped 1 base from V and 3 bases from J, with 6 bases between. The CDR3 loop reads CASSLGSHTEAFF. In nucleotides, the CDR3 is TGTGCCAGCAGCTTAGGTAGCCACACTGAAGCTTTCTTT.

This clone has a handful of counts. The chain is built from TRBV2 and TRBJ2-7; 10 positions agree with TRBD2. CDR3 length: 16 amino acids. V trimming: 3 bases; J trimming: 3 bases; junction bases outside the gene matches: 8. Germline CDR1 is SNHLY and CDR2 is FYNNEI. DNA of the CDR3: TGTGCCAGCAGTGATCCCCAGCGGGGGGGATACTACGAGCAGTACTTC. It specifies CASSDPQRGGYYEQYF.

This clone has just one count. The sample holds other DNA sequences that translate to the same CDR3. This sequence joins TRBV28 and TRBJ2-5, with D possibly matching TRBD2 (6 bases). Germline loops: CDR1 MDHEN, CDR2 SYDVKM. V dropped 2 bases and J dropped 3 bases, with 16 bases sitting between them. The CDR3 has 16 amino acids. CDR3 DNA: TGTGCCAGCAGTTTAGGACTTAGCGGCAGTGAAGAGACCCAGTACTTC. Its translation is CASSLGLSGSEETQYF.

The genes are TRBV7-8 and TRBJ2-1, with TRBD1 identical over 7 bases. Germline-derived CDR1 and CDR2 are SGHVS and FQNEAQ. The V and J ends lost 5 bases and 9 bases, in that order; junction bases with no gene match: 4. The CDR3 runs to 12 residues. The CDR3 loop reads CASSLGQVEQFF. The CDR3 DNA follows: TGTGCCAGCAGCCTTGGACAGGTTGAGCAGTTCTTC.

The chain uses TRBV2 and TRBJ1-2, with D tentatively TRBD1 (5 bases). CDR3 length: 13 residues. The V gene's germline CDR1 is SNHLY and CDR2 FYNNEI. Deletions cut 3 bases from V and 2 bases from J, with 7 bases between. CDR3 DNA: TGTGCCAGCAGTGAGCGACAGAACTATGGCTACACCTTC. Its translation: CASSERQNYGYTF.

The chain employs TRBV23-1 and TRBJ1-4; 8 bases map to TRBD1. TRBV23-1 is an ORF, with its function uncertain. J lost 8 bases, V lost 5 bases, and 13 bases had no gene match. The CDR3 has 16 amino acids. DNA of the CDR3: TGCGCCAGCAGTTCCGACAGGGGCGACCTGGGAGAAAAACTGTTTTTT. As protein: CASSSDRGDLGEKLFF.

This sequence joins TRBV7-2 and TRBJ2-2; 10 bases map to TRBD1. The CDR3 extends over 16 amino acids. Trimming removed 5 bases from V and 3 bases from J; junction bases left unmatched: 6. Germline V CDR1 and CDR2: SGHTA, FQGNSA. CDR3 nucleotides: TGTGCCAGCAGCCCCTGGGGACAGGGGTACACCGGGGAGCTGTTTTTT. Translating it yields CASSPWGQGYTGELFF.

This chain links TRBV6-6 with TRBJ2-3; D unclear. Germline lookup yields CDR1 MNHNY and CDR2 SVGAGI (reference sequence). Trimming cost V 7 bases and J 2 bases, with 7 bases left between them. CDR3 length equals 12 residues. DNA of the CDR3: TGTGCCAGCACCAAGCACACAGATACGCAGTATTTT. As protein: CASTKHTDTQYF.

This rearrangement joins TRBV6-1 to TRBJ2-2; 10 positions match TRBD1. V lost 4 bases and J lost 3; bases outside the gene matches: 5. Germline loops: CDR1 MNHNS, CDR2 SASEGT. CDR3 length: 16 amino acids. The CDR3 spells CASSGGQGLHTGELFF. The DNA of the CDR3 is TGTGCCAGCAGTGGGGGACAGGGGTTGCACACCGGGGAGCTGTTTTTT.